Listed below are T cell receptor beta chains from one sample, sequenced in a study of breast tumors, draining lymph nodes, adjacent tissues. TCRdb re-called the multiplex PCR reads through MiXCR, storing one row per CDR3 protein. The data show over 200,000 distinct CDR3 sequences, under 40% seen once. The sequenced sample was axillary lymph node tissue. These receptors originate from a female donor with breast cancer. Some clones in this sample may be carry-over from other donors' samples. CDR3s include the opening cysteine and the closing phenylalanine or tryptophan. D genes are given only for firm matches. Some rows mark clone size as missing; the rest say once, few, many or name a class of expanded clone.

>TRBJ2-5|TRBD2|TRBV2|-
TGTGCCAGCAGGGGGACTAGCGGGAGGACCGGGGAGACCCAGTACTTC
CASRGTSGRTGETQYF
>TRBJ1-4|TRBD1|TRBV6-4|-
TGTGCCAGCAGAGAACAGGGGGAAAAACTGTTTTTT
CASREQGEKLFF
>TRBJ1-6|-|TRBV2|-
TGTGCCAGCGCGCAGTATAATTCACCCCTCCACTTT
CASAQYNSPLHF
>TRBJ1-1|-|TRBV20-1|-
TGCAGTGCGGGACGGGGCACCCCGAACACTGAAGCTTTCTTT
CSAGRGTPNTEAFF
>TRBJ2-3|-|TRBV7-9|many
TGTGCCAGCGCTGGGAGCACAGATACGCAGTATTTT
CASAGSTDTQYF
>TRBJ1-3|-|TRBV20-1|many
TGCAGTGCCTGGACCGACAGAGGTGGCTCTGGAAACACCATATATTTT
CSAWTDRGGSGNTIYF
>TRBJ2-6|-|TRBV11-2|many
TGTGCCAGCAGCTTAGACAGTACAACCTCTGGGGCCAACGTCCTGACTTTC
CASSLDSTTSGANVLTF
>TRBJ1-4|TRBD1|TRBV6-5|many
TGTGCCAGCAGACAGGACAGGGGGTTCCGTAATGAAAAACTGTTTTTT
CASRQDRGFRNEKLFF
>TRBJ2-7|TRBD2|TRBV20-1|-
TGCAGTGCTAGTCTAGCGGGGGGATACGAGCAGTACTTC
CSASLAGGYEQYF
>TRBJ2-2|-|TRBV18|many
TGTGCCAGCTCACCACCGAGGGTGGGTGCCGGGGAGCTGTTTTTT
CASSPPRVGAGELFF
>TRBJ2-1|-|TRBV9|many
TGTGCCAGCAGCGTGTCCTCGGAGCAGTTCTTC
CASSVSSEQFF
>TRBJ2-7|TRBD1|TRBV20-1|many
TGCAGTGCACCGACCTACGGGACAGGGGGAGGCGAGCAGTACTTC
CSAPTYGTGGGEQYF
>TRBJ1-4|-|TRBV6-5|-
TGTGCCAGCAGAGTTACAGCTGGGGCAGGGACAACTAATGAAAAACTGTTTTTT
CASRVTAGAGTTNEKLFF
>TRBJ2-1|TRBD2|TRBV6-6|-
TGTGCCACCGGGGGGCTAGCGGGATCCAATGAGCAGTTCTTC
CATGGLAGSNEQFF
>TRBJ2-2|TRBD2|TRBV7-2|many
TGTGCCAGCAGATGGACTAGAGACACCGGGGAGCTGTTTTTT
CASRWTRDTGELFF
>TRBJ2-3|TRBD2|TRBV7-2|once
TGTGCCAGCAGTGCCCGGACTAGCGGGGCTCTAGATACGCAGTATTTT
CASSARTSGALDTQYF
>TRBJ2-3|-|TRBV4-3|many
TGCGCCAGCAGCCGTCAATGGGTTGGGGCAACAGATACGCAGTATTTT
CASSRQWVGATDTQYF
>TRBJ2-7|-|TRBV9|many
TGTGCCAGCAGCGTGGTAGCTTCGGGGGAGCAGTACTTC
CASSVVASGEQYF
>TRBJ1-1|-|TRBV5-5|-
TGTGCCAGCAGCTTCTCTCCGGCCGCGAACACTGAAGCTTTCTTT
CASSFSPAANTEAFF
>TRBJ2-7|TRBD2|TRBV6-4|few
TGTGCCAGCAGCCAAGAAATGGCTAGCGGGTTTTCCTACGAGCAGTACTTC
CASSQEMASGFSYEQYF
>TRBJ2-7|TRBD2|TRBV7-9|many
TGTGCCAGCAGCTTGTTGGCTAGCGGGGGGGTTGACGAGCAGTACTTC
CASSLLASGGVDEQYF
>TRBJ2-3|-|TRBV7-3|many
TGTGCCAGCAGCTTAAGCAGGTTAGATACGCAGTATTTT
CASSLSRLDTQYF
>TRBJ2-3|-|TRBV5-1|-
TGCGCCAGCAGCTTGGGCGGCTCGTTCACAGATACGCAGTATTTT
CASSLGGSFTDTQYF
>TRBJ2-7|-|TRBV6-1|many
TGTGCCGCCCACCCGGACCCTTCCTACGAGCAGTACTTC
CAAHPDPSYEQYF
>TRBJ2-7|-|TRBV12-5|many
TGTGCTAGTGGTTTCCTCGATAGGGGCAGTTACGAGCAGTACTTC
CASGFLDRGSYEQYF
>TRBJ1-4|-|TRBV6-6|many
TGTGCCAGCAAAACGGGGTCAACTAATGAAAAACTGTTTTTT
CASKTGSTNEKLFF
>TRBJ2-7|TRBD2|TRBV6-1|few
TGTGCCAGCAGGGAATTAGCGGGAGGGCCCTACGAGCAGTACTTC
CASRELAGGPYEQYF
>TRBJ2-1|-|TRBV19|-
TGTGCCAGTAGTATAGTTAGGGTTCCCTCCTACAATGAGCAGTTCTTC
CASSIVRVPSYNEQFF
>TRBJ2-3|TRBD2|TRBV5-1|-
TGCGCCAGCAGATTAGCGGGGAGGCGAGATACGCAGTATTTT
CASRLAGRRDTQYF
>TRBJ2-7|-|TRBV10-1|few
TGCGCCAGCCCTATTAGGGCGGGAATATTCTCCTACGAGCAGTACTTC
CASPIRAGIFSYEQYF
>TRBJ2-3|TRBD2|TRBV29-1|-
TGCAGCGCTACTAGCGGGGCATCAGATACGCAGTATTTT
CSATSGASDTQYF
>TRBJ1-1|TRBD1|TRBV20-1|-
TGCAGTGTCGATCACAGGGGTGGCACTGAAGCTTTCTTT
CSVDHRGGTEAFF
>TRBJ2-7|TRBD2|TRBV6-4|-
TGTGCCAGCAGTTGGACTAGCGGGGGGCCCTACGAGCAGTACTTC
CASSWTSGGPYEQYF
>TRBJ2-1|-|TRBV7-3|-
TGCGCCAGCAGCTTTCAGCGGGACAGCTCCTACAATGAGCAGTTCTTC
CASSFQRDSSYNEQFF
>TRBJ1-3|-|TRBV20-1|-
TGCAGTGCCATTCACAGGGCTATTCGAAACACCATATATTTT
CSAIHRAIRNTIYF
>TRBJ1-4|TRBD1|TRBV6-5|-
TGTGCCAGCAAAGACAGGGGGCGGCCCTCGGATGAAAAACTGTTTTTT
CASKDRGRPSDEKLFF
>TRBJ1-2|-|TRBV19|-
TGTGCTTATGGGGCAAGCCACTATGGCTACACCTTC
CAYGASHYGYTF
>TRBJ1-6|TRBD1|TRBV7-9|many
TGTGCCAGCAGCCCCTCTACAGGGGCCTATTCACCCCTCCACTTT
CASSPSTGAYSPLHF
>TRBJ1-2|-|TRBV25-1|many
TGTGCCAGCAGTGAATTATCGGGCTACACCTTC
CASSELSGYTF
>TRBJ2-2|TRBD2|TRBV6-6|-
TGTGCCAGCAGGGGACTAGCGGGGGAGAACACCGGGGAGCTGTTTTTT
CASRGLAGENTGELFF